This TCR beta chain was retrieved from a study of T cell clones after liver transplantation. As for the study in general: Samples came pre-transplant, pre-randomization before withdrawal, and post-randomization after withdrawal ended. Study findings and constraints: Post-transplant, graft-donor-reactive CD4 TCRbeta sequences in blood dropped significantly in most of the 8 subjects.

CD3+CD4+ and CD3+CD8+ cells were FACS-sorted from thawed unstimulated PBMCs. Note on this clone: Its specificity is not known.

Measured with immunoSEQ multiplex PCR; TCRdb has only the in-frame clones, and not every one. This table has around 80,000 clones, roughly 80% appearing once. This TCR derives from a human patient who received a liver transplant. Among the T cells, some may be from the graft donor. This material consisted of CD4+ T cells from blood, taken 45 to 46 months after liver transplant.

CDR3 loop: CASSNGATGSYEQYF. The CDR3 DNA is TGTGCCAGCAGCAATGGAGCGACCGGCTCCTACGAGCAGTACTTC. The chain uses TRBV6-1 and TRBJ2-7; no clear D. Looked up from germline, CDR1 is MNHNS and CDR2 is SASEGT. The CDR3 runs to 15 residues. V lost 6 bases, J lost 0 bases, and 15 bases lay in between.